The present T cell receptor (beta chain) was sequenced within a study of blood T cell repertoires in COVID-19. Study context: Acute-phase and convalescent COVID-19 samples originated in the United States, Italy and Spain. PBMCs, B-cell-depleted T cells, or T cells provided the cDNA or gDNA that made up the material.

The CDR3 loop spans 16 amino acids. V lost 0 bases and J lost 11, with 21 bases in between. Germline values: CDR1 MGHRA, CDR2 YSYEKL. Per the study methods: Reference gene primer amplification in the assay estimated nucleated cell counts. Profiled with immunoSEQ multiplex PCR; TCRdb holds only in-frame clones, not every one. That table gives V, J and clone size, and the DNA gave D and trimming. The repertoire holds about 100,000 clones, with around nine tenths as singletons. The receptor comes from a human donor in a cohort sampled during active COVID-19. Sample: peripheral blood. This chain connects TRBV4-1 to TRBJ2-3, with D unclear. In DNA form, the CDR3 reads TGCGCCAGCAGCCAAGATTTGCGAACGGCGCGCTCTAGGCAGTATTTT. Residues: CASSQDLRTARSRQYF.